This TCR beta chain was recovered during a study of T cell responses to AZD1222 COVID-19 vaccine. Trimming cost V 4 bases and J 2 bases, with 9 bases left between them. Germline CDR1 is SQVTM and CDR2 is ANQGSEA. CDR3 length: 13 amino acids. A remark on this clone: Its target is not known.

Regarding the study as a whole: Compared with day 0, the breadth and depth of the Spike-specific TCR repertoire rose significantly after two doses of AZD1222. Mostly white British, mostly female donors; authors suggested clonal diversity may be underestimated. Repertoires in all cases were sampled only once the peak T cell response had passed.

Clones were sequenced by immunoSEQ multiplex PCR, and TCRdb holds only the in-frame ones, with some missing. The sample has about 100,000 clones; around 89% are singletons. The receptor comes from an adult in good health. The chain employs TRBV29-1 and TRBJ1-3; D is uncertain. The sample consisted of peripheral blood, taken on day 0 of AZD1222 vaccination. The CDR3 protein is CSVASRTGNTIYF. The CDR3 region has the DNA TGCAGCGTTGCTTCAAGAACTGGAAACACCATATATTTT. Full variable domain (outside the CDR3, taken from reference TRBV29-1 and TRBJ1-3): SAVISQKPSRDICQRGTSLTIQCQVDSQVTMMFWYRQQPGQSLTLIATANQGSEATYESGFVIDKFPISRPNLTFSTLTVSNMSPEDSSIYLCSVASRTGNTIYFGEGSWLTVV.